This T cell receptor beta chain came from a study of CXCR3-negative and CXCR3-positive naive CD8 T cells. Looked up from germline, CDR1 is SGHDN and CDR2 is FVKESK. This CDR3 is 17 amino acids long. The libraries of TRB cDNA were constructed through 5' RACE using UMI labels. TCRdb reprocessed the 5' RACE reads, with one entry per CDR3 protein and no DNA. The sample's table shows approximately 47,000 distinct CDR3 sequences. This chain links TRBV14 with TRBJ2-2; TCRdb's D gene call, TRBD2, goes unchecked for lack of DNA. This TCR derives from a human donor in good health. Some clones in this sample may be carry-over from other donors' samples. Specimen: naive CXCR3- CD8+ T cells from blood. Specified subset: CD45RO-CCR7+CD27+CD95- naive CD8+ T cells lacking CXCR3 (TNR3-). The CDR3 spells CASSRDWGSATTGELFF.